This T cell receptor beta chain emerged from a study of T cells in Graves' hyperthyroidism and ophthalmopathy. The germline V gene has CDR1 MDHEN and CDR2 SYDVKM. The CDR3 consists of 14 residues. V was trimmed by 6 bases and J by 1 base, leaving 12 bases between them. Whole-study results and caveats: Most clonotypes expanded in the thyroid (above 0.001) were also present in blood.

TCR beta CDR3 regions were amplified from RNA. HTBI primers were the set used in a first-round RT-PCR of the TCR CDR3. TCRdb re-derived calls from the multiplex PCR reads in MiXCR, one entry per CDR3 protein. The table lists hundreds of thousands of distinct CDR3 sequences, approximately 15% of them singletons. This clonotype appeared many times. Its matching antigen is unknown. The chain combines TRBV28 with TRBJ1-2; D unresolved. Specimen: blood. The sequence was obtained from a woman aged 18-29 years with Graves' hyperthyroidism. The CDR3 loop reads CASSDHTINYGYTF. CDR3 DNA sequence: TGTGCCAGCAGCGACCACACCATTAACTATGGCTACACCTTC.